This T cell receptor (beta chain) is drawn from a study of a mutant IDH1 vaccine in newly diagnosed glioma. V was clipped by 5 bases and J by 1 base; unmatched bases: 6. Germline loops: CDR1 SEHNR, CDR2 FQNEAQ (reference sequence). The CDR3 spans 16 residues. This clone was observed a single time. Its antigen remains unidentified. Time point given: week 35, safety follow-up. Each dose of the vaccine consisted of 300 ug of mutant IDH1 20-mer peptide, with topical imiquimod. Assay used: immunoSEQ multiplex PCR; TCRdb lists only in-frame clones, some missing. Counted here are approximately 50,000 clones, under 85% occurring once; the ten biggest clones make up roughly 6.8%.

This material consisted of PBMCs, taken from a glioma patient whose treatment included an IDH1 peptide vaccine. This TCR was sampled from a man aged 35 to 55 with glioma. The rearrangement joins TRBV7-9 to TRBJ2-5, with 11 bases aligning to TRBD2. CDR3 DNA: TGTGCCAGCAGCCCCAGACTAGCGGGGTTCCAAGAGACCCAGTACTTC. The encoded protein is CASSPRLAGFQETQYF.